This T cell receptor (beta chain) was identified in a study of T cells in tumors after PD-1 blockade. Turning to the study itself: No patient had prior checkpoint blockade, systemic immunosuppression, or radiotherapy within 4 weeks. Treatment was either pembrolizumab 200 mg every 3 weeks or cemiplimab 350 mg every 2 weeks. A subset received ongoing vismodegib 150 mg daily alongside anti-PD-1 therapy. Whole-study findings and limits: Blood contained about 38% of the tumor's TCR clonotypes.

Per germline, CDR1 SGHVS and CDR2 FQNEAQ. The V end was cut by 5 bases, the J end by 4 bases, with 14 bases between. The CDR3 runs 14 residues. This clone was seen once. Antigen unknown. The protocol was immunoSEQ multiplex PCR, while the TCRdb copy is restricted to in-frame clones and leaves out a portion. The table lists some 24,000 clones, 65% to 85% of them singletons. The input for sequencing was PBMCs, taken after anti-PD-1 treatment. The source is a human donor with basal cell carcinoma. The chain carries TRBV7-8 and TRBJ1-1; no clear D. CDR3 amino acids: CASSPARSSTEAFF. The CDR3 DNA is TGTGCCAGCAGCCCCGCCAGGTCGAGCACTGAAGCTTTCTTT.